The present TCR beta chain was sequenced within a study of T-cell reconstitution after alpha-beta-depleted transplantation in children. Trimming cost V 3 bases and J 9 bases; bases outside gene matches: 13. Germline V gene sequence: CDR1 LNHDA, CDR2 SQIVND (reference sequence). The CDR3 runs to 16 residues. Preparation of the TCRbeta library was carried out with unique molecular identifiers. TCRdb independently ran MiXCR on the PCR reads; one entry per CDR3 protein. The sample holds about 1,000,000 distinct CDR3 sequences, about 29% seen once. The sample here was PBMCs, mostly from graft donor cells, taken 360 days after TCRalphabeta/CD19-depleted stem cell transplant. This sequence was found in a boy in the first two years of life who had a stem cell transplant for SCID, so the T cells may come from the graft donor. The genes are TRBV19 and TRBJ2-2; 7 nucleotides line up with TRBD2. DNA for the CDR3: TGTGCCAGTAGTATCTCAGCGGGGAGCGAGAGTCGGGAGCTGTTTTTT. This encodes CASSISAGSESRELFF.